This TCR beta chain was recorded in a study of T cells expressing NK-cell markers. The study's findings and limits: In six donors, dominant NKG2C+ clonotypes were roughly 1.0-8% of CD8+ T cells. Leadership of the CD3+CD56-NKG2C+ fraction also belonged to these clonotypes in a handful of donors.

TCRdb re-called the 5' RACE reads and shows each CDR3 protein once, DNA omitted. Its table lists 400,000 to 550,000 distinct CDR3 sequences. Concerning this clonotype itself: Antigen specificity is unknown.

Germline V CDR1 and CDR2: LGHNA, YSLEER. The CDR3 extends over 15 amino acids. The clonotype originates from a woman aged 18 to 75 in good health. The sample taken for sequencing was blood T cells: a sorted CD56 or NKG2C T cell subset, CD4+ or CD8+ T cells, or bulk PBMC T cells (not recorded which). The chain links TRBV4-3 to TRBJ2-7; TCRdb picks TRBD2, but there is no DNA to check that call. CDR3 residues: CASSQDRRGNYEQYF.